This T cell receptor beta chain is drawn from a study of blood T cell repertoires in COVID-19. Study-level information: The cDNA or gDNA used as material had been derived from T cells, B-cell-depleted T cells, or PBMCs.

Germline-derived CDR1 and CDR2 are SNHLY and FYNNEI. The ends were cut back, 8 bases at V and 4 bases at J, with 21 bases in the middle. The CDR3 runs to 15 residues. Original processing notes: By means of reference gene primer amplification, nucleated cell counts were estimated. The repertoire was sequenced with immunoSEQ multiplex PCR; TCRdb's copy has only in-frame clones and lacks some. V and J calls and clone size are as listed in that table; D and trimming were resolved from the DNA. The table shows 62,000 or so clones, with roughly 80% occurring only once. Participants, 18 to 89 years old, spanned fewer than 30 US areas. Membership in each cohort depended on participant-reported clinical history.

The sequenced sample consisted of PBMCs or T cells enriched from blood (not recorded which). The V and J genes are TRBV2 and TRBJ2-7; the D gene is possibly TRBD2 (5 bases). This TCR was sampled from a woman aged 40 to 50 with acute COVID-19. The CDR3: CASQAGRGSLYEQYF. CDR3 coding DNA: TGTGCCAGCCAAGCTGGGCGAGGGAGTCTGTACGAGCAGTACTTC.